Sequencing of this TCR beta chain was carried out in a study of blood T cell repertoires in COVID-19. Across the study: Acute-phase and convalescent COVID-19 samples originated in the United States, Italy and Spain.

In the original workflow: Nucleated cell number was recorded as an estimate derived from reference gene primer amplification. Clones were read by immunoSEQ multiplex PCR, and TCRdb kept only the in-frame ones, dropping some. D and trimming were read from the DNA, whereas the V and J calls and clone size are those reported in that table. This sample yields about 33,000 clones, of which approximately 85% are seen a single time; 6.6% belongs to the top ten. CDR1 LNHDA and CDR2 SQIVND come from the germline V gene (reference sequence). This CDR3 comprises 14 residues. V shed 3 bases and J shed 6 bases, with 13 bases lying between them.

The sequenced material came from peripheral blood. The chain carries TRBV19 and TRBJ2-3, with D possibly matching TRBD1 (5 bases). The receptor was derived from a man aged 60-69 years with active COVID-19. The CDR3 DNA follows: TGTGCCAGTAGTATCCAGGGCACCGGGGATACGCAGTATTTT. Its protein is CASSIQGTGDTQYF.